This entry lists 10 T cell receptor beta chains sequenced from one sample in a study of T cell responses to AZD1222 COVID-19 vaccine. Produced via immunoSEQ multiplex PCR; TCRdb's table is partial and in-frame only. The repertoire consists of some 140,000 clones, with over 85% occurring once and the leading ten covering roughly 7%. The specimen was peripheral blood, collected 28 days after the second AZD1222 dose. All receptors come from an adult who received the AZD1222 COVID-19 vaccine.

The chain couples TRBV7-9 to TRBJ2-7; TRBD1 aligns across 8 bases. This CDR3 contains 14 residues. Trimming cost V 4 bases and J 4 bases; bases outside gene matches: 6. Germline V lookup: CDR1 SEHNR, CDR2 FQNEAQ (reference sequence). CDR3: CASSSPGQDYEQYF. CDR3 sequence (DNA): TGTGCCAGCAGCTCCCCGGGACAGGATTACGAGCAGTACTTC.

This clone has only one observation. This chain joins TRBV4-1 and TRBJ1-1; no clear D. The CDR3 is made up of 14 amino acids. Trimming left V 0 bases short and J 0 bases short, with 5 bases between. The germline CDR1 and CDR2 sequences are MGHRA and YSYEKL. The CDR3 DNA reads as TGCGCCAGCAGCCAAGACAGAATGAACACTGAAGCTTTCTTT. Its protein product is CASSQDRMNTEAFF.

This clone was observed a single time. CDR3 nucleotide sequence: TGTGCCAGCAGCTCCAGGGCAGGAGAGTCACCCCTCCACTTT. Its translation is CASSSRAGESPLHF. V gene TRBV11-2 combines with J gene TRBJ1-6; TRBD1 is a possible D gene (5 bases). CDR3 length: 14 amino acids. Trimming took 4 bases from V and 10 from J, leaving 14 bases between them. Germline V gene sequence: CDR1 SGHAT, CDR2 FQNNGV.

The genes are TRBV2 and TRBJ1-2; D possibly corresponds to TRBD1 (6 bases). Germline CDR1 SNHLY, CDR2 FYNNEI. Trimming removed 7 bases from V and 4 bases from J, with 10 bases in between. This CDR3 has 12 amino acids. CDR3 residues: CASKDSSYGYTF. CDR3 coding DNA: TGTGCCAGCAAGGACAGTTCCTATGGCTACACCTTC. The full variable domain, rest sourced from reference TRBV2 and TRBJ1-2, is EPEVTQTPSHQVTQMGQEVILRCVPISNHLYFYWYRQILGQKVEFLVSFYNNEISEKSEIFDDQFSVERPDGSNFTLKIRSTKLEDSAMYFCASKDSSYGYTFGSGTRLTVV.

CDR3 sequence: CASSYGDRANSPLHF. The CDR3 DNA reads TGTGCCAGCAGTTACGGGGACAGAGCTAATTCACCCCTCCACTTT. This chain joins TRBV6-5 and TRBJ1-6; 7 nucleotides line up with TRBD1. Germline loops: CDR1 MNHEY, CDR2 SVGAGI. Unmatched junction bases numbered 4, after V lost 2 bases and J lost 6 bases. The CDR3 is made up of 15 amino acids.

The CDR3 DNA reads as TGTGCCACCAGTGATTTGTGGAATGAGCAGTTCTTC. It specifies CATSDLWNEQFF. The chain carries TRBV24-1 and TRBJ2-1; D remains unclear. This CDR3 has 12 residues. V shed 0 bases and J shed 7 bases, with 3 bases lying between them. Per germline, CDR1 KGHDR and CDR2 SFDVKD.

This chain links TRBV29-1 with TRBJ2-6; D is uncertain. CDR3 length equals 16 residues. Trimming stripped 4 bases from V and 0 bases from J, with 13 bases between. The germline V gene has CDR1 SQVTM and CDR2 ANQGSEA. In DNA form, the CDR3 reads TGCAGCGTTGTGGGGAATTGGGACTCTGGGGCCAACGTCCTGACTTTC. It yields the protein CSVVGNWDSGANVLTF.

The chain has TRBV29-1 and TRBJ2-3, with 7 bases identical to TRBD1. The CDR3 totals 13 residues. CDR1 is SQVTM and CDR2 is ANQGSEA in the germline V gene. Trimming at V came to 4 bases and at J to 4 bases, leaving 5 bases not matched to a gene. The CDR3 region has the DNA TGCAGCGTTGGGCCAAGGGGGCCAGATACGCAGTATTTT. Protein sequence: CSVGPRGPDTQYF.

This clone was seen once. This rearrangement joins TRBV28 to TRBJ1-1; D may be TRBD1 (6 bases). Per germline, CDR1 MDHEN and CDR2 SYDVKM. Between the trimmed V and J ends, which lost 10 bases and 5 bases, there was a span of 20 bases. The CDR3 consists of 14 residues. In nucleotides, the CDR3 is TGTGCCACCGTTATGGGGCGTAGGGGGACTGAAGCTTTCTTT. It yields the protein CATVMGRRGTEAFF.

The CDR3 bases are TGTGCCAGCTTAGCAGGCGGCCAAGAGACCCAGTACTTC. It encodes CASLAGGQETQYF. The J gene is TRBJ2-5, the V gene TRBV18; no clear D. V gave up 7 bases and J gave up 1 base, with 10 bases separating them. Germline V lookup: CDR1 KGHSH, CDR2 LQKENI. CDR3 length equals 13 residues.